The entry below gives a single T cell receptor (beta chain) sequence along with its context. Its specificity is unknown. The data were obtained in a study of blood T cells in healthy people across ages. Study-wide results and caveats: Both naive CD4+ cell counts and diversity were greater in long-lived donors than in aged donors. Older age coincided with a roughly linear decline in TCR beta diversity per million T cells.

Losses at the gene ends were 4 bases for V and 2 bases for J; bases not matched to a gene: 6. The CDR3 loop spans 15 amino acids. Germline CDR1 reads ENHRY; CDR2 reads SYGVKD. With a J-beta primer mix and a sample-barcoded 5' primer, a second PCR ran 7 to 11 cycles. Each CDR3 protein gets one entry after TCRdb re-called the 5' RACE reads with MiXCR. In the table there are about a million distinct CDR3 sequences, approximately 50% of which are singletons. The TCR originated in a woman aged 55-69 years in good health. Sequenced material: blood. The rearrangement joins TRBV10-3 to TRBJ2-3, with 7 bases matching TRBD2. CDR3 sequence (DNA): TGTGCCATCAGTGTAGGGACTACCTACACAGATACGCAGTATTTT. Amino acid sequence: CAISVGTTYTDTQYF.